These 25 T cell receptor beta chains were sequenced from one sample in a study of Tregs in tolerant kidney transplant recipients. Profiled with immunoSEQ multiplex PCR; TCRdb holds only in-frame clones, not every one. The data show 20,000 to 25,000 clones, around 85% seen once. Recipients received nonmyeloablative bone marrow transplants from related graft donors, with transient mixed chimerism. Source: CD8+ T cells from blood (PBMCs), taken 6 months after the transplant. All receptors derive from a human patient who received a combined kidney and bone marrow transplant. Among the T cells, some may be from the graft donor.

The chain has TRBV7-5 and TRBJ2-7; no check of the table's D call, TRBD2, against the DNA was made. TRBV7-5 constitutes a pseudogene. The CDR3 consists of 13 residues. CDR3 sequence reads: CASSVFSGNEQYF. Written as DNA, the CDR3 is TGTGCCAGCAGCGTGTTTAGCGGGAACGAGCAGTACTTC.

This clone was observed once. CDR3: CASSEGLAGGGETQYF. CDR3 bases: TGTGCCAGCAGTGAAGGATTAGCGGGGGGGGGAGAGACCCAGTACTTC. V gene TRBV2 combines with J gene TRBJ2-5; 11 bases are a match to TRBD2. CDR1 is SNHLY and CDR2 is FYNNEI in the germline V gene. The J segment lost 4 bases and the V segment lost 1 base, leaving 5 bases of the junction unmatched. The CDR3 runs to 16 residues.

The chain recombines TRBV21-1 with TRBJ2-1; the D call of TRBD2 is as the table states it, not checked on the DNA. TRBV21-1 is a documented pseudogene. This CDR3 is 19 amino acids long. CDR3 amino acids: CASSKVGASGTQGGNEQFF. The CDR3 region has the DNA TGTGCCAGCAGCAAAGTGGGTGCTAGCGGGACCCAGGGAGGGAATGAGCAGTTCTTC.

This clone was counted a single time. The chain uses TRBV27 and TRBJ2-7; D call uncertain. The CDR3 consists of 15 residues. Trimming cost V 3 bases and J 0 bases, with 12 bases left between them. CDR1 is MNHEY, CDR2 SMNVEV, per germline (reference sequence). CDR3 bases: TGTGCCAGCAGTTTCGGTCCGCCGCACTCCTACGAGCAGTACTTC. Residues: CASSFGPPHSYEQYF.

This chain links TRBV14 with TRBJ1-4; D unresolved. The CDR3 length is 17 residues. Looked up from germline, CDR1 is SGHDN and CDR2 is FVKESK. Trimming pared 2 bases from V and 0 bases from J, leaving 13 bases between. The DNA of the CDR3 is TGTGCCAGCAGCCAAAGGCCTGGAGGGCCAACTAATGAAAAACTGTTTTTT. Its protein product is CASSQRPGGPTNEKLFF. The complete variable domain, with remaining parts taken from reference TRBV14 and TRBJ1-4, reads EAGVTQFPSHSVIEKGQTVTLRCDPISGHDNLYWYRRVMGKEIKFLLHFVKESKQDESGMPNNRFLAERTGGTYSTLKVQPAELEDSGVYFCASSQRPGGPTNEKLFFGSGTQLSVL.

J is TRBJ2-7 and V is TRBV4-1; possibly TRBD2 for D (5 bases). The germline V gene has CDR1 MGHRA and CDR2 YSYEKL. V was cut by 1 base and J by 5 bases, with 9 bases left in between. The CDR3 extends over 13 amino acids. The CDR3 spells CASSQVSGNEQYF. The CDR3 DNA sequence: TGCGCCAGCAGCCAAGTGTCGGGGAACGAGCAGTACTTC.

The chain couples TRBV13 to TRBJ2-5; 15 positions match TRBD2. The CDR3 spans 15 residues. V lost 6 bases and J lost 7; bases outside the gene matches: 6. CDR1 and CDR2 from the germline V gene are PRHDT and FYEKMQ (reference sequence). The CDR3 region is CASSRTSGRAATQYF. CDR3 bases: TGTGCCAGCAGTAGGACTAGCGGGAGGGCCGCGACCCAGTACTTC.

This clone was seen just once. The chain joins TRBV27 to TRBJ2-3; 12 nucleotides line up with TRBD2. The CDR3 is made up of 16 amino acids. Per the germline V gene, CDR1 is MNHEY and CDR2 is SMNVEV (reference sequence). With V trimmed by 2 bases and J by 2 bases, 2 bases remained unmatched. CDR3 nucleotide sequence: TGTGCCAGCAGTTTACGACTAGCGGGGGTCACAGATACGCAGTATTTT. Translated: CASSLRLAGVTDTQYF.

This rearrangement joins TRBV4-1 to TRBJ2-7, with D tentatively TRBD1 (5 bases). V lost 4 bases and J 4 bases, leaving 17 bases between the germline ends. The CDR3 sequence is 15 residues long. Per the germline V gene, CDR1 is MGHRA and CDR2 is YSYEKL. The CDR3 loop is CASSLIDVSGYEQYF. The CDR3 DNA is TGCGCCAGCAGCCTAATTGACGTTTCAGGGTACGAGCAGTACTTC.

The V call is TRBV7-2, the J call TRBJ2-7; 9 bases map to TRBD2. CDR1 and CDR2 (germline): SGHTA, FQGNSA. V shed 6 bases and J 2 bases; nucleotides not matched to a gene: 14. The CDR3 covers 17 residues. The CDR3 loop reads CASSFHFSGSATYEQYF. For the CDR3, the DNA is TGTGCCAGCAGTTTCCACTTTAGCGGGAGTGCGACCTACGAGCAGTACTTC.

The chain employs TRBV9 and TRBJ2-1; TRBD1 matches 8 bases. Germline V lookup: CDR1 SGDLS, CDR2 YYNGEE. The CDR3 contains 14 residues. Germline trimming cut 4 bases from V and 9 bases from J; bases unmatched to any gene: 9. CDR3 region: CASSLPGTGVEQFF. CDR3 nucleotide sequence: TGTGCCAGCAGCCTCCCCGGGACAGGTGTTGAGCAGTTCTTC.

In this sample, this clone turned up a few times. The CDR3 here is CASSDSGETGELFF. For the CDR3, the DNA is TGTGCCAGCAGTGACTCAGGGGAAACCGGGGAGCTGTTTTTT. This chain joins TRBV6-4 and TRBJ2-2; maybe TRBD1 (5 bases). This CDR3 is 14 amino acids long. V lost 0 bases, J lost 5 bases, and 7 bases lay in between. From germline, CDR1 is MRHNA and CDR2 SNTAGT.

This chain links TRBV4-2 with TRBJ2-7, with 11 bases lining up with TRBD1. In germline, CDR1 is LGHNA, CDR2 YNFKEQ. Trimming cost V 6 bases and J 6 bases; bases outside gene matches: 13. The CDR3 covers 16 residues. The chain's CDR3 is CASSPRGQGGPGEQYF. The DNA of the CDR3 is TGTGCCAGCAGTCCAAGGGGACAGGGGGGACCGGGCGAGCAGTACTTC.

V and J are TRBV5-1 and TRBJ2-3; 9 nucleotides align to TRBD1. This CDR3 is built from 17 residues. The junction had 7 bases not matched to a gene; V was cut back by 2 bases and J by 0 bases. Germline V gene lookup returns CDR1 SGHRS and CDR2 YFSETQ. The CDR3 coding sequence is TGCGCCAGCAGCTTAACTACAGGGGGCAGAAGCACAGATACGCAGTATTTT. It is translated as CASSLTTGGRSTDTQYF.

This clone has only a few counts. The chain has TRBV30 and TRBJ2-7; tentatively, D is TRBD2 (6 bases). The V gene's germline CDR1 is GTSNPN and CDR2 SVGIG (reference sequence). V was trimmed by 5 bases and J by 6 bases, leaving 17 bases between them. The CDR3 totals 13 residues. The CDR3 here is CAWGTGGLSEQYF. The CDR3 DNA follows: TGTGCCTGGGGGACCGGGGGTCTTAGCGAGCAGTACTTC.

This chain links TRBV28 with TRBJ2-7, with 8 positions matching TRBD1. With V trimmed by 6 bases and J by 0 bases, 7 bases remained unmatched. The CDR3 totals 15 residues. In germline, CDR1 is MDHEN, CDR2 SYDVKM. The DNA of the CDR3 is TGTGCCAGCAGGGTCCGGGACAGGAGCTCCTACGAGCAGTACTTC. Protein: CASRVRDRSSYEQYF.

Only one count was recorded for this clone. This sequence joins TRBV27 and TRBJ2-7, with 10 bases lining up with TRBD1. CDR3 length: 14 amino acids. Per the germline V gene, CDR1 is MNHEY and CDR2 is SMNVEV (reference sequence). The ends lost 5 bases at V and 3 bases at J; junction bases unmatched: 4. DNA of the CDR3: TGTGCCAGCAGTCAGACAGGGGGCATCTACGAGCAGTACTTC. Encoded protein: CASSQTGGIYEQYF.

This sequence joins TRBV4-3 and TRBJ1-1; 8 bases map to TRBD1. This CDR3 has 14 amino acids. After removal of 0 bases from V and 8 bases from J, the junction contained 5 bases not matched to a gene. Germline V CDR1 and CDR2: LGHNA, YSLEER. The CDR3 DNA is TGCGCCAGCAGCCAAGAATACTGGACAGGGGAAGCTTTCTTT. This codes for CASSQEYWTGEAFF.

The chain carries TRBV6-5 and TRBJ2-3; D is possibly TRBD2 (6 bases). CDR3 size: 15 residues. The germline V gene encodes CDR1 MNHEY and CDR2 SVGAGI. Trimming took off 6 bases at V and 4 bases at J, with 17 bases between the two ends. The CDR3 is CASRLAGGGSDTQYF. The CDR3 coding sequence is TGTGCCAGCAGACTAGCCGGGGGAGGATCAGATACGCAGTATTTT.

Written as DNA, the CDR3 is TGTGCCAGCAATTCTCCGGGGGGCGAAGACATTCAGTACTTC. Protein product: CASNSPGGEDIQYF. V gene TRBV28 combines with J gene TRBJ2-4, with a weak D call TRBD2 (7 bases). Trimming stripped 7 bases from V and 8 bases from J, with 18 bases between. CDR3 length equals 14 residues. Germline CDR1 is MDHEN and CDR2 is SYDVKM.

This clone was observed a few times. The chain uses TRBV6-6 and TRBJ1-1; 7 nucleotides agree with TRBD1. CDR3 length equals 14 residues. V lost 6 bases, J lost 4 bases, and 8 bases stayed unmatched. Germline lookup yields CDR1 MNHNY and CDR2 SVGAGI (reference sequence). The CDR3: CASSEGQEFTEAFF. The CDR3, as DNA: TGTGCCAGCAGCGAAGGACAGGAATTCACTGAAGCTTTCTTT.

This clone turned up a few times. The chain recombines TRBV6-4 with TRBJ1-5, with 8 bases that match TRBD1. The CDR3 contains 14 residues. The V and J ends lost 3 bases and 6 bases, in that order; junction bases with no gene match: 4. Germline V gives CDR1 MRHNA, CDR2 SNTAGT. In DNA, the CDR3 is TGTGCCAGCAGTGAGGACAGGGTCCTTCAGCCCCAGCATTTT. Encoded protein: CASSEDRVLQPQHF.

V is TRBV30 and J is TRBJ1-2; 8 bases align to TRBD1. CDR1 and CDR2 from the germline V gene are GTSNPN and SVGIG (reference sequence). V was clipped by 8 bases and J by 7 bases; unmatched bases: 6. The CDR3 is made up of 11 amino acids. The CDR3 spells CATLDRVGYTF. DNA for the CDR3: TGTGCCACCTTGGACAGGGTTGGCTACACCTTC.

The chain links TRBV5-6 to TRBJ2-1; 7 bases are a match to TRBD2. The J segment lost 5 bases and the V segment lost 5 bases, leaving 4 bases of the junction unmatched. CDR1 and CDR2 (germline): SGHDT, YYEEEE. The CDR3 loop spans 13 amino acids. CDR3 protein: CASSYGTNNEQFF. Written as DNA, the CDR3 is TGTGCCAGCAGTTACGGGACTAACAATGAGCAGTTCTTC.

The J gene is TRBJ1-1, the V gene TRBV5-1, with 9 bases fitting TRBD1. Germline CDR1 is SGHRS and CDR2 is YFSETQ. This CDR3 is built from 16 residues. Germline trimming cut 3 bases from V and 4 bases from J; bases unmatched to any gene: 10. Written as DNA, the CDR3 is TGCGCCAGCAGCTCGACAGGGGGACAGGTGGGCACTGAAGCTTTCTTT. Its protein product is CASSSTGGQVGTEAFF.